Below, 24 T cell receptor beta chains from the same sample are listed, as sequenced in a study of CXCR3-negative and CXCR3-positive naive CD8 T cells. Libraries were UMI-labeled 5' RACE TRB cDNA. TCRdb reprocessed the 5' RACE reads and reports one entry per CDR3 protein, with no DNA. The table lists tens of thousands of distinct CDR3 sequences. Source material: naive CXCR3- CD8+ T cells from blood. This sample's subset: CD45RO-CCR7+CD27+CD95- naive CD8+ T cells lacking CXCR3 (TNR3-). These receptors were collected from a human donor in good health. Some clones in this sample may be carry-over from other donors' samples.

The chain uses TRBV5-1 and TRBJ2-1; TCRdb lists TRBD2, though no DNA is available to test this call. The CDR3 consists of 14 residues. From germline, CDR1 is SGHRS and CDR2 YFSETQ. This CDR3 reads CASSTGGAWDEQFF.

CDR3 protein: CASSRTSGGAGGDEQFF. The genes are TRBV28 and TRBJ2-1; without DNA, the TCRdb call of TRBD2 cannot be checked. From germline, CDR1 is MDHEN and CDR2 SYDVKM. This CDR3 is 17 amino acids long.

This sequence joins TRBV29-1 and TRBJ2-7; absent DNA, TCRdb's TRBD1 call cannot be checked. Germline CDR1 reads SQVTM; CDR2 reads ANQGSEA. The CDR3 covers 12 residues. CDR3 amino acids: CSVIQGMSEQYF.

The chain recombines TRBV29-1 with TRBJ2-3; TCRdb returns TRBD1, unconfirmable since there is no DNA. This CDR3 spans 17 amino acids. Germline V gives CDR1 SQVTM, CDR2 ANQGSEA. The CDR3 loop is CSVEGDVGPITTDTQYF.

CDR3 residues: CASIMTGARTEAFF. J is TRBJ1-1 and V is TRBV28; the D gene TCRdb calls, TRBD1, cannot be checked with no DNA. This CDR3 has 14 amino acids. CDR1 is MDHEN, CDR2 SYDVKM, per germline.

V gene TRBV10-3 combines with J gene TRBJ2-3; TCRdb names TRBD2, which stays unverified in the absence of DNA. The CDR3 totals 18 residues. Germline assignment: CDR1 ENHRY and CDR2 SYGVKD. CDR3 amino acids: CAISPGTSGGPGKDTQYF.

The chain combines TRBV14 with TRBJ2-7; TCRdb returns TRBD1, unconfirmable since there is no DNA. This CDR3 has 16 amino acids. Looked up from germline, CDR1 is SGHDN and CDR2 is FVKESK. The CDR3 reads CASSQDPRGQQKEQYF.

V gene TRBV2 combines with J gene TRBJ2-7. CDR1 is SNHLY and CDR2 is FYNNEI in the germline V gene. The CDR3 totals 11 residues. The CDR3 loop reads CASSPFYEQYF.

The chain combines TRBV9 with TRBJ1-2; TCRdb picks TRBD1, but there is no DNA to check that call. Germline-derived CDR1 and CDR2 are SGDLS and YYNGEE. This CDR3 spans 15 amino acids. This chain's CDR3 is CASSDPDPQDSGYTF.

This chain links TRBV27 with TRBJ2-7; lacking DNA, the TRBD1 call made by TCRdb goes unchecked. This CDR3 has 14 residues. Germline V gene lookup returns CDR1 MNHEY and CDR2 SMNVEV (reference sequence). This CDR3 reads CASSLVAGLYEQYF.

The rearrangement uses TRBV12-3 or TRBV12-4 and TRBJ2-3; TCRdb gives TRBD2 as the D gene, but with no DNA this cannot be confirmed. CDR3 length: 14 amino acids. The CDR3 sequence: CASCSGGATDTQYF.

The chain has TRBV21-1 and TRBJ2-7. TRBV21-1 is noted as a pseudogene. The CDR3 spans 12 residues. CDR3 in amino acids: CASSKDDYEQYF.

The genes are TRBV19 and TRBJ2-3; no DNA is available, so the TRBD1 call from TCRdb remains unchecked. Per germline, CDR1 LNHDA and CDR2 SQIVND (reference sequence). The CDR3 totals 15 residues. The CDR3 loop reads CASSNRDLGTDTQYF.

The chain recombines TRBV3-1 with TRBJ1-1; TCRdb's D call of TRBD1 is untestable without DNA. Germline V lookup: CDR1 LGHDT, CDR2 YNNKEL (reference sequence). CDR3 length equals 16 residues. The CDR3 reads CASSQVGDNMNTEAFF.

The chain carries TRBV20-1 and TRBJ2-4; as DNA is missing, the TRBD2 call by TCRdb cannot be tested. The CDR3 spans 13 residues. Germline V gives CDR1 DFQATT, CDR2 SNEGSKA (reference sequence). The CDR3 loop is CSARALRFNIQYF.

The chain has TRBV5-1 and TRBJ2-7. Per germline, CDR1 SGHRS and CDR2 YFSETQ. CDR3 size: 13 residues. CDR3: CASSSEDAYEQYF. Full variable domain (remainder filled in from reference TRBV5-1 and TRBJ2-7): KAGVTQTPRYLIKTRGQQVTLSCSPISGHRSVSWYQQTPGQGLQFLFEYFSETQRNKGNFPGRFSGRQFSNSRSEMNVSTLELGDSALYLCASSSEDAYEQYFGPGTRLTVT.

The rearrangement links TRBV18 to TRBJ2-3. Germline CDR1 and CDR2: KGHSH and LQKENI. This CDR3 is built from 13 residues. This chain's CDR3 is CASRAASTDMQYF.

The rearrangement uses TRBV28 and TRBJ1-5. The CDR3 spans 14 residues. Germline CDR1 is MDHEN and CDR2 is SYDVKM. Here the CDR3 reads CASSLTDSNQPQHF.

The V and J genes are TRBV13 and TRBJ2-2; TCRdb returns TRBD1, unconfirmable since there is no DNA. This CDR3 is built from 14 residues. Germline V CDR1 and CDR2: PRHDT, FYEKMQ (reference sequence). This CDR3 is CASRIGTTTGELFF.

Here the CDR3 reads CASSWDRRTDTQYF. J is TRBJ2-3 and V is TRBV28; TCRdb's D call, TRBD1, is unchecked because there is no DNA. Germline CDR1 reads MDHEN; CDR2 reads SYDVKM. The CDR3 contains 14 residues.

V gene TRBV15 combines with J gene TRBJ2-7; the D gene TCRdb calls, TRBD2, cannot be checked with no DNA. CDR1 and CDR2 (germline): LNHNV, YYDKDF (reference sequence). This CDR3 has 13 residues. The CDR3: CAARLAGEDEQHF.

This chain links TRBV7-9 with TRBJ2-7; TCRdb designates TRBD1, a call that cannot be tested without DNA. The CDR3 spans 15 residues. Germline V gene sequence: CDR1 SEHNR, CDR2 FQNEAQ (reference sequence). This CDR3 reads CASSPGQSLPGEQYF.

CDR3 region: CATSRASRRGVEEEQYF. The gene calls are TRBV15 and TRBJ2-7; TCRdb picks TRBD2, but there is no DNA to check that call. Germline values: CDR1 LNHNV, CDR2 YYDKDF (reference sequence). The CDR3 is 17 residues long.

V and J are TRBV29-1 and TRBJ1-1; TCRdb designates TRBD1, a call that cannot be tested without DNA. The CDR3 is 13 residues long. The V gene's germline CDR1 is SQVTM and CDR2 ANQGSEA. The CDR3 sequence: CSVEGTGSGRAFF.